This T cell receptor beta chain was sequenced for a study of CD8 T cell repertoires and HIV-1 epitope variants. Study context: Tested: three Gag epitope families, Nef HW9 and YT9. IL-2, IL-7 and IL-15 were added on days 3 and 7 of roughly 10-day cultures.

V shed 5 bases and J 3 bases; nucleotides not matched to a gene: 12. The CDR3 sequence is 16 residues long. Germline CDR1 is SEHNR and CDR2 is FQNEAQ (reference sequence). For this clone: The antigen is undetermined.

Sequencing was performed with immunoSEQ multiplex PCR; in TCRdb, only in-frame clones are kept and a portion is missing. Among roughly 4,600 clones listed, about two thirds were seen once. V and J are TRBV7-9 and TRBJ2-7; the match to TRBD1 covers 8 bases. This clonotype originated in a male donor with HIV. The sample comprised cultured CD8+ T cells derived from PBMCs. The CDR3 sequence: CASSPPTGQGLYEQYF. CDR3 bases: TGTGCCAGCAGCCCGCCCACAGGACAGGGCCTCTACGAGCAGTACTTC. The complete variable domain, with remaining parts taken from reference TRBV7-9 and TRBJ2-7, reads DTGVSQNPRHKITKRGQNVTFRCDPISEHNRLYWYRQTLGQGPEFLTYFQNEAQLEKSRLLSDRFSAERPKGSFSTLEIQRTEQGDSAMYLCASSPPTGQGLYEQYFGPGTRLTVT.